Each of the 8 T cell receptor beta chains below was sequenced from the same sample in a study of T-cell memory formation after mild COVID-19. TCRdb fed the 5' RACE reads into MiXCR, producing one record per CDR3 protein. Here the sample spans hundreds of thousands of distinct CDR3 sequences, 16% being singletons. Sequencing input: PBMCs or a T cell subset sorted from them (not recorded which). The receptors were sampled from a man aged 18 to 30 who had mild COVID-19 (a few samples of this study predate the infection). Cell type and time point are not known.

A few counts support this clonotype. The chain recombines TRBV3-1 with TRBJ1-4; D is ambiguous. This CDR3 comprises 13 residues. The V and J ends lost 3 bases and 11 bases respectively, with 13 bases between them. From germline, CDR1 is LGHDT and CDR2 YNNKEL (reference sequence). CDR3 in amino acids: CASSQGTQGKLFF. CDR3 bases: TGTGCCAGCAGCCAGGGCACCCAAGGGAAACTGTTTTTT.

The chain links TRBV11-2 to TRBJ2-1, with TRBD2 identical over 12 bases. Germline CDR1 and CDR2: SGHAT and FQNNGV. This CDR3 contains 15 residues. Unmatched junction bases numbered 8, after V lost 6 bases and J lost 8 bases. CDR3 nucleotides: TGTGCCAGCAGTCCACTAGCGGGGGGCCGACATGAGCAGTTCTTC. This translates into CASSPLAGGRHEQFF.

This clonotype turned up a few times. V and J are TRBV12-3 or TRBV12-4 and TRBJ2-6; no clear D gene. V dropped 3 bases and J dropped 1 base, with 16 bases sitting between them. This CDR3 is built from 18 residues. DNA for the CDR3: TGTGCCAGCAGTTTTCTTGGGCTAGGCCTATCTGGGGCCAACGTCCTGACTTTC. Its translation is CASSFLGLGLSGANVLTF.

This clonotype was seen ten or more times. The CDR3 DNA follows: TGTGCCAGCAGTTTCTTGGGTGTGGTTGGCTACACCTTC. This gives the protein CASSFLGVVGYTF. The rearrangement links TRBV12-3 or TRBV12-4 to TRBJ1-2; D is unclear. CDR3 size: 13 residues. Trimming pared 3 bases from V and 7 bases from J, leaving 12 bases between.

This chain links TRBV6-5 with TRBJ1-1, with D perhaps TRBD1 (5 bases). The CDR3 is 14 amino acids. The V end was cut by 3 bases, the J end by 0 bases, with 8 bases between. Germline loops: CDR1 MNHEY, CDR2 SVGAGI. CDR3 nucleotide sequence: TGTGCCAGCAGTTATCAGGGCATGAACACTGAAGCTTTCTTT. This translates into CASSYQGMNTEAFF.

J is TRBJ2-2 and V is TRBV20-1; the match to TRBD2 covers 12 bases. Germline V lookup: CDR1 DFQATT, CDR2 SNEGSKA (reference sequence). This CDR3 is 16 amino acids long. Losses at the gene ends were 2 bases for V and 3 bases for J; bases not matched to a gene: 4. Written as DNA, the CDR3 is TGCAGTGCTAGACTGACTAGCGGGGGACACACCGGGGAGCTGTTTTTT. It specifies CSARLTSGGHTGELFF.

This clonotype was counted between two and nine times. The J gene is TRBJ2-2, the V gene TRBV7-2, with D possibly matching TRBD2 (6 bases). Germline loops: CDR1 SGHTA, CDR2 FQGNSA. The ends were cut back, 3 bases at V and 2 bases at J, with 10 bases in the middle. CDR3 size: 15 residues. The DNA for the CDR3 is TGTGCCAGCAGCTTTTTCGGGGGAAACACCGGGGAGCTGTTTTTT. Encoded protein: CASSFFGGNTGELFF.

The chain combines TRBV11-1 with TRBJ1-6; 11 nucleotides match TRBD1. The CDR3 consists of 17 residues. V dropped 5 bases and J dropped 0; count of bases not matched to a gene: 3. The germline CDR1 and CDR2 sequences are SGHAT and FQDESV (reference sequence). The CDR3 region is CASSRGTGGSYNSPLHF. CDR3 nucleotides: TGTGCCAGCAGCCGCGGGACAGGGGGCTCCTATAATTCACCCCTCCACTTT. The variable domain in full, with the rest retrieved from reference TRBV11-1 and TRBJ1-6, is EAEVAQSPRYKITEKSQAVAFWCDPISGHATLYWYRQILGQGPELLVQFQDESVVDDSQLPKDRFSAERLKGVDSTLKIQPAELGDSAMYLCASSRGTGGSYNSPLHFGNGTRLTVT.